This TCR beta chain was found in a study of T cells in Graves' hyperthyroidism and ophthalmopathy. Using RNA transcripts as the source, TCR beta CDR3 regions were amplified. The TCR CDR3 was amplified in a first-round RT-PCR using the HTBI primer set. TCRdb fed the multiplex PCR reads into MiXCR, producing one record per CDR3 protein. The sample yields about 210,000 distinct CDR3 sequences, roughly 18% seen once. This clonotype has ten or more counts. V gave up 3 bases and J gave up 4 bases, with 6 bases separating them. The CDR3 totals 11 residues. The germline V gene has CDR1 SQVTM and CDR2 ANQGSEA. A 10 ml volume of fresh peripheral blood provided the PBMCs.

The sample consisted of blood. The receptor's source is a man aged 45 to 65 with Graves' hyperthyroidism. V usage is TRBV29-1 and J usage is TRBJ1-1, with D unresolved. The CDR3 bases are TGCAGCGTTGAGGGAGGCACTGAAGCTTTCTTT. This translates into CSVEGGTEAFF. Full variable domain (missing parts from reference TRBV29-1 and TRBJ1-1): SAVISQKPSRDICQRGTSLTIQCQVDSQVTMMFWYRQQPGQSLTLIATANQGSEATYESGFVIDKFPISRPNLTFSTLTVSNMSPEDSSIYLCSVEGGTEAFFGQGTRLTVV.